This TCR beta chain was found in a study of shared clonotypes between healthy human individuals. Study-wide findings and caveats: Naive subsets usually exceeded memory subsets in estimated richness.

The split of CD4+ cells yielded CD45RA+ naive and CD45RA-negative memory subsets. About this clone itself: The antigen is not known.

The V segment lost 9 bases and the J segment 7 bases; nucleotides outside the gene matches: 12. From germline, CDR1 is LNHDA and CDR2 SQIVND (reference sequence). This CDR3 has 14 residues. The protocol was immunoSEQ multiplex PCR, while the TCRdb copy is restricted to in-frame clones and leaves out a portion. This sample has over 2 million clones, with about nine tenths found just once. V and J are TRBV19 and TRBJ1-2, with 9 bases fitting TRBD1. Sequenced: naive CD4+ T cells from PBMCs. Subset specified: CD45RA+ positively selected. This TCR derives from a man younger than 35 in good health. Some clones in this sample may be carry-over from other donors' samples. In DNA form, the CDR3 reads TGTGCCAGCATAGCGACAGGGGGTAAACCTGGCTACACCTTC. It yields the protein CASIATGGKPGYTF.